Detailed here is one T cell receptor beta chain. Antigen specificity is unknown. The CDR3 is cut off 3 residues early in the read; its end comes from the germline J gene. This table comes from immunoSEQ multiplex PCR, and its TCRdb copy is limited to in-frame clones, with some not included. This sample's clone table lists about 19,000 clones. The CDR3 has 15 residues. Germline CDR1 is DFQATT and CDR2 is SNEGSKA (reference sequence). V lost 3 bases and J lost 0; bases outside the gene matches: 5. The sample is drawn from a study of T cells in women clearing cervical HPV infection. Study-level information: Controls gave blood once infection was undetectable; cases at lesion identification.

Study observations and caveats: Each sample's T-cell count was unknown, possibly confounding richness. Effector/memory and HPV-specific T cells were not isolated, and association timing is unknown.

This chain connects TRBV20-1 to TRBJ2-1, with 7 bases fitting TRBD1. This receptor was taken from a woman between 18 and 75 years old with a cervical HPV16 infection that either progressed to CIN3+ or cleared (not recorded which). Sample: blood buffy coat. Incomplete CDR3 DNA: TGCAGTGCTAGTTCTCCAGGGGGCTCCTACAATGAG. Its translation: CSASSPGGSYNE. The complete CDR3 reads CSASSPGGSYNEQFF.